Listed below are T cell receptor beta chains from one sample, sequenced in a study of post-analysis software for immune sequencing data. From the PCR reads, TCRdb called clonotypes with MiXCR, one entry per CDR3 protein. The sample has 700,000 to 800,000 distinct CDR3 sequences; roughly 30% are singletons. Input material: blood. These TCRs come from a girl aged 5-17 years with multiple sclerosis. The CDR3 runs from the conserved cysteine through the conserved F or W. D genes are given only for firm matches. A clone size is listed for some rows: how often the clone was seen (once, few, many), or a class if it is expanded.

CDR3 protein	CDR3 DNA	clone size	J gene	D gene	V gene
CASSLDRGRVVAKNIQYF	TGTGCCAGCAGTCTGGACAGGGGGCGCGTCGTAGCCAAAAACATTCAGTACTTC	NA	TRBJ2-4	TRBD1	TRBV7-9
CASSSSVGGNEKLFF	TGTGCCAGCAGCTCGAGCGTCGGGGGTAATGAAAAACTGTTTTTT	NA	TRBJ1-4	NA	TRBV7-6
CASSGTSTYEQYF	TGTGCCAGCAGTGGGACAAGTACCTACGAGCAGTACTTC	few	TRBJ2-7	NA	TRBV2
CASSLGSGLAGGGAEQYF	TGTGCCAGTAGCCTAGGTTCTGGACTAGCGGGAGGCGGGGCGGAGCAGTACTTC	few	TRBJ2-5	TRBD2	TRBV7-2
CSARDPSSGRHYEQYF	TGCAGTGCTAGAGATCCATCTAGCGGGAGACACTACGAGCAGTACTTC	NA	TRBJ2-7	TRBD2	TRBV20-1
CASRRDTQYTDTQYF	TGCGCCAGCCGTAGGGACACACAATACACAGATACGCAGTATTTT	NA	TRBJ2-3	NA	TRBV4-1
CAISDTSGVSYNEQFF	TGTGCCATCAGTGATACTAGCGGGGTCTCCTACAATGAGCAGTTCTTC	few	TRBJ2-1	TRBD2	TRBV10-3
CASSLRQDYSYGYTF	TGCGCCAGCAGCCTGCGACAGGACTACTCCTATGGCTACACCTTC	NA	TRBJ1-2	NA	TRBV5-1
CASSPSPQVPNTEAFF	TGTGCCAGCAGTCCCTCACCTCAGGTGCCAAACACTGAAGCTTTCTTT	NA	TRBJ1-1	NA	TRBV7-9
CGGQGGETQYF	TGCGGGGGACAGGGCGGGGAGACCCAGTACTTC	few	TRBJ2-5	TRBD1	TRBV20-1
CTSTKAQGSNQPQHF	TGTACCAGCACCAAGGCACAGGGTAGCAATCAGCCCCAGCATTTT	NA	TRBJ1-5	NA	TRBV6-1
CASSLWSKDQPQHF	TGTGCCAGCAGTTTATGGTCGAAGGATCAGCCCCAGCATTTT	NA	TRBJ1-5	NA	TRBV27
CASSTPSGEQYF	TGTGCCAGCAGCACCCCTTCGGGGGAGCAGTACTTC	few	TRBJ2-7	NA	TRBV7-9
CASSDGGGNTEAFF	TGCGCCAGCAGCGACGGTGGTGGGAACACTGAAGCTTTCTTT	NA	TRBJ1-1	NA	TRBV5-1
CASSPARQPKQFF	TGCGCCAGCAGCCCGGCGAGGCAGCCGAAGCAGTTCTTC	few	TRBJ2-1	NA	TRBV4-3